This T cell receptor beta chain was identified during a study of cytomegalovirus exposure and HLA in healthy donors. General study results and limits: Some segments of the V type, notably TRBV6-2 and TRBV6-3, were excluded as indistinguishable. Earlier analysis looked at TCR beta V segments, and most were productive about 90% or about 30% of the time.

The donors comprised healthy bone marrow donors. Donors were nominally healthy when sampled, though unrecorded immune exposures were likely. This CDR3 has 15 amino acids. Trimming took 6 bases from V and 5 from J; bases not matched to a gene: 7. From germline, CDR1 is MGHRA and CDR2 YSYEKL. Turning to this clone: The antigen is not known.

The PCR was carried out with 60 Vbeta primers and 13 Jbeta primers. Some clones are missing from TCRdb's copy, which holds only in-frame ones; the method was immunoSEQ multiplex PCR. Seen here are some 200,000 clones, about four fifths observed once, and the top ten hold approximately 2.4%. The sample taken for sequencing was PBMCs. The sequence was obtained from a woman aged 45-65 years in good health and CMV-seropositive. The J gene is TRBJ1-5, the V gene TRBV4-1; 10 positions agree with TRBD1. CDR3 coding DNA: TGCGCCAGCAGACCCGACAGGGGGCACGATCAGCCCCAGCATTTT. Its protein product is CASRPDRGHDQPQHF.